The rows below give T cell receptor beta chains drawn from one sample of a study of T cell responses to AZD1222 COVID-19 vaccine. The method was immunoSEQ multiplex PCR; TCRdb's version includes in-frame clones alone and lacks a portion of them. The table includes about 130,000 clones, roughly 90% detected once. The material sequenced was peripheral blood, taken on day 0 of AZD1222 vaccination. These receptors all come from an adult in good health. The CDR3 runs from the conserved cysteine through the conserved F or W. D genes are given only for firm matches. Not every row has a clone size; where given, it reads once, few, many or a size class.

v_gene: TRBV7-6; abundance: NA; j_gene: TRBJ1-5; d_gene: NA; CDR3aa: CASSLGTGQISNQPQHF; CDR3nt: TGTGCCAGCAGCTTAGGCACTGGACAGATAAGCAATCAGCCCCAGCATTTT
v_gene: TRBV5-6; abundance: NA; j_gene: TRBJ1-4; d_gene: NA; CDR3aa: CASSLRESGREKLFF; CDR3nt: TGTGCCAGCAGCTTACGGGAGTCGGGGAGGGAAAAACTGTTTTTT
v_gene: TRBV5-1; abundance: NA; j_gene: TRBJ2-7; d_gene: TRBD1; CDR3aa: CASSFQGAEGQYF; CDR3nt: TGCGCCAGCAGCTTTCAGGGGGCGGAGGGGCAGTACTTC
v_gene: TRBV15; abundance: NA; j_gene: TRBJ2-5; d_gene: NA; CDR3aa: CATSRDRQETQYF; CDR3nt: TGTGCCACCAGCAGGGACCGCCAAGAGACCCAGTACTTC
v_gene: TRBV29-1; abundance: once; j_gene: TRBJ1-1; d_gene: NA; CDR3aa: CSVDSGAWMAFF; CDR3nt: TGCAGCGTTGACTCGGGGGCGTGGATGGCTTTCTTT
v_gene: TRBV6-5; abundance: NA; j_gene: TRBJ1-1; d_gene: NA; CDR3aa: CASSSQVLTEAFF; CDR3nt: TGTGCCAGCAGTTCACAGGTTCTCACTGAAGCTTTCTTT
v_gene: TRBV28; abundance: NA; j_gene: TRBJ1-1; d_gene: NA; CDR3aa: CASLLGNTEAFF; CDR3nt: TGTGCCAGTCTGTTGGGAAACACTGAAGCTTTCTTT
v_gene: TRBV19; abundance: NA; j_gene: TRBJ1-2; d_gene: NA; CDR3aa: CASSRGEGGYTF; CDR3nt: TGTGCCAGTAGTCGGGGAGAAGGTGGCTACACCTTC
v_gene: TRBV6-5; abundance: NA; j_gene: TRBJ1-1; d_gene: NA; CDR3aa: CASSYGGEGTEAFF; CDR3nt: TGTGCCAGCAGTTACGGAGGGGAAGGTACTGAAGCTTTCTTT
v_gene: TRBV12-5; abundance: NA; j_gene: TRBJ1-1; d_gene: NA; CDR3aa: CASGPDRTEAFF; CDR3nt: TGTGCTAGTGGCCCCGACAGGACAGAAGCTTTCTTT
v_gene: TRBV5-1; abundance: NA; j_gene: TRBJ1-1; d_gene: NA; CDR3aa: CASSLLQTENTEAFF; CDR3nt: TGCGCCAGCAGCTTGCTCCAGACAGAGAACACTGAAGCTTTCTTT
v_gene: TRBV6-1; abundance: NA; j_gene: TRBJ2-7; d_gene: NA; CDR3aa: CASSERLGLVHF; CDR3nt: TGTGCCAGCAGTGAAAGGTTGGGGTTAGTCCACTTC
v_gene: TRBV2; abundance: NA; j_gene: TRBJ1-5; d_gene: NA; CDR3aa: CASSLQGRGQPQHF; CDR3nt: TGTGCCAGCAGCCTCCAGGGGAGAGGTCAGCCCCAGCATTTT
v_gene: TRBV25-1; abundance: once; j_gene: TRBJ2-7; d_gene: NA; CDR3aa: CASSAENSYEQYF; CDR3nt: TGTGCCAGCAGTGCGGAAAACTCCTACGAGCAGTACTTC
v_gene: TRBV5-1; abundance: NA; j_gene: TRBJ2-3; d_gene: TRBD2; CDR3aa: CASSLVRESPPVQYF; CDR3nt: TGCGCCAGCAGCTTGGTGCGGGAGTCCCCCCCAGTGCAGTATTTT
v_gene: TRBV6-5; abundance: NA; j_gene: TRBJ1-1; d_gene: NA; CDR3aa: CASSRSSGENTEAFF; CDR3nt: TGTGCCAGCAGCCGCTCCAGTGGGGAGAACACTGAAGCTTTCTTT
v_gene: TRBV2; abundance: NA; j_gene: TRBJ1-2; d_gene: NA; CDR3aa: CASSTQGRAGYTF; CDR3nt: TGTGCCAGCAGTACTCAGGGCAGGGCGGGCTACACCTTC
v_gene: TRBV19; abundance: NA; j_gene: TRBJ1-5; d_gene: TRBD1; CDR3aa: CASSTGTGGMPQHF; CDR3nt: TGTGCCAGTAGTACTGGGACAGGGGGCATGCCCCAGCATTTT
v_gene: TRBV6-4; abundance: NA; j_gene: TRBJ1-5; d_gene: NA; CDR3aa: CASSTRENQPQHF; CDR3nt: TGTGCCAGCAGCACTAGGGAGAATCAGCCCCAGCATTTT
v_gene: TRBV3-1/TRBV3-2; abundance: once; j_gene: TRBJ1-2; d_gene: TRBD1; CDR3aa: CASTPSGGANYGYTF; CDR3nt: TGTGCCAGCACCCCTTCAGGGGGAGCTAACTATGGCTACACCTTC
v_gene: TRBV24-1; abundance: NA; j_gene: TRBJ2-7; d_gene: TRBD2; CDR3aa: CATSGGGYEQYF; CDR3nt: TGTGCCACTAGCGGGGGTGGCTACGAGCAGTACTTC
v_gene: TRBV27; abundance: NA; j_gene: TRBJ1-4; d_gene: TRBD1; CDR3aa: CASRPATGATNEKLFF; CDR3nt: TGTGCCAGCAGGCCGGCAACAGGGGCAACTAATGAAAAACTGTTTTTT
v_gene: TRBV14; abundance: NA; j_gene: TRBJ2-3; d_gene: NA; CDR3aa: CASSQRTEARGAGDTQYF; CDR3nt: TGTGCCAGCAGCCAAAGGACCGAGGCCCGGGGGGCAGGAGATACGCAGTATTTT
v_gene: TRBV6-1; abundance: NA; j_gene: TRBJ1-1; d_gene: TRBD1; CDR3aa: CASSSRGLYVTEAFF; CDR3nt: TGTGCCAGCAGCTCCAGGGGGCTTTACGTCACTGAAGCTTTCTTT